This T cell receptor beta chain appears in the sequencing data of a study of spatial heterogeneity in lung cancer. J was trimmed by 5 bases and V by 7 bases; bases with no gene match: 8. This CDR3 has 14 residues. Described time point: sample taken at primary tumor resection. TCRdb processed the 5' RACE reads anew with MiXCR; each CDR3 protein has one entry. The sample carries around 89,000 distinct CDR3 sequences, approximately 12% recorded once. This clonotype appeared a few times. The J gene is TRBJ1-2, the V gene TRBV12-3 or TRBV12-4; the match to TRBD1 covers 9 bases. The sequencing here drew on PBMCs, taken at surgery. This receptor was obtained from a male donor with early-stage non-small cell lung cancer. The DNA of the CDR3 is TGTGCCAGCAACCCACAGGGGGCAAGATATGGCTACACCTTC. As protein: CASNPQGARYGYTF.